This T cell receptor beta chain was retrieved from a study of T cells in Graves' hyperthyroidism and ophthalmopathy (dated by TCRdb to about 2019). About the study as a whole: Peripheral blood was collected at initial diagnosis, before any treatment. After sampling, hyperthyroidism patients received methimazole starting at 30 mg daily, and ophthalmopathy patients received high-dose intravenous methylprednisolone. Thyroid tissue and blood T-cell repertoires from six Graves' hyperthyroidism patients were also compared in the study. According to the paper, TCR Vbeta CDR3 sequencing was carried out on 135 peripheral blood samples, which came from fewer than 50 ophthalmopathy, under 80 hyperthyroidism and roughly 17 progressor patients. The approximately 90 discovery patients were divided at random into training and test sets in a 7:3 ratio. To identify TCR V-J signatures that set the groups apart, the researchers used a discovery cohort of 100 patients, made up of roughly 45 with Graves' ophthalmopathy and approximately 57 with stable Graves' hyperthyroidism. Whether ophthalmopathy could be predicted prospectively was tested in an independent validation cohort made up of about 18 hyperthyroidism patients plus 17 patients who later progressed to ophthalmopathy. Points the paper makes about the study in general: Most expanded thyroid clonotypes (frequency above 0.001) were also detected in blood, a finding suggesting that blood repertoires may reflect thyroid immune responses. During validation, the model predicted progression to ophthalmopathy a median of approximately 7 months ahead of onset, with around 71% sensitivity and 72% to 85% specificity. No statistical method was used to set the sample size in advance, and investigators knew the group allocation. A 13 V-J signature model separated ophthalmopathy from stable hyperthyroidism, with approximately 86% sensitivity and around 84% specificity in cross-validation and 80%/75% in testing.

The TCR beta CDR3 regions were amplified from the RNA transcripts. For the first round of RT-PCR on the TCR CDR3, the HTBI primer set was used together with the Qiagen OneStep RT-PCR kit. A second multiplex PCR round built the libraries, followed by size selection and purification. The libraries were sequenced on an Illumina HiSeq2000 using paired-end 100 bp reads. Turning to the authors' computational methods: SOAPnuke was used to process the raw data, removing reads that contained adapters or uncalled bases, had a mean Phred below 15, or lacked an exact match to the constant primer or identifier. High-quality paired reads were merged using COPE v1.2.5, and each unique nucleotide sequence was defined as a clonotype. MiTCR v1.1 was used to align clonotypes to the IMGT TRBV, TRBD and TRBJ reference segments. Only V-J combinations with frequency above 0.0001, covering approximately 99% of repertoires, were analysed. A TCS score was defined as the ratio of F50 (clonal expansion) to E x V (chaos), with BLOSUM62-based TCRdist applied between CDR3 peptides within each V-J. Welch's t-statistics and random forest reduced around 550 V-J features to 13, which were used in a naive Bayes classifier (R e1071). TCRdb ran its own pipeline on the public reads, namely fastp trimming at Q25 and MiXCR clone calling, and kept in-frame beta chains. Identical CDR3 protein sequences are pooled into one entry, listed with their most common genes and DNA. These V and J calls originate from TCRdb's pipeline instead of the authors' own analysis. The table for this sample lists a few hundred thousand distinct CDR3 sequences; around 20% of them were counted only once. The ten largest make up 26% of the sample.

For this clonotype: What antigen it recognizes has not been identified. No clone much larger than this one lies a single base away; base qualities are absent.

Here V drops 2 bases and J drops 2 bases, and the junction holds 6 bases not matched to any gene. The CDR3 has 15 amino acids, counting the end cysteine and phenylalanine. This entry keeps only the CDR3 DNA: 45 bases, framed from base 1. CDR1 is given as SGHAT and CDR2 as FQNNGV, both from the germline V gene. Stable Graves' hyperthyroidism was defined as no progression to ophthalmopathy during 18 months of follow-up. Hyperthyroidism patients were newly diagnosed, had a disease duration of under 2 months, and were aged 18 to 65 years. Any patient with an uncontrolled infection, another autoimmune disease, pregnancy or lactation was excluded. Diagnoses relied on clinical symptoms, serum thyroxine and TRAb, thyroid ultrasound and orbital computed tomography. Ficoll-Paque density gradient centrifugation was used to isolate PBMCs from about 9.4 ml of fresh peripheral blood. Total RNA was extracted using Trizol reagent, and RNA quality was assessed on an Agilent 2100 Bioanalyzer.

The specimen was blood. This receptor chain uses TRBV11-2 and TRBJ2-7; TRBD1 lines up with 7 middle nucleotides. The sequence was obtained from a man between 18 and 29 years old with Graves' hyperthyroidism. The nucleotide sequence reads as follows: TGTGCCAGCAGCTTAATTAGGCAGGGGGCCTACGAGCAGTACTTC. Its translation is CASSLIRQGAYEQYF.